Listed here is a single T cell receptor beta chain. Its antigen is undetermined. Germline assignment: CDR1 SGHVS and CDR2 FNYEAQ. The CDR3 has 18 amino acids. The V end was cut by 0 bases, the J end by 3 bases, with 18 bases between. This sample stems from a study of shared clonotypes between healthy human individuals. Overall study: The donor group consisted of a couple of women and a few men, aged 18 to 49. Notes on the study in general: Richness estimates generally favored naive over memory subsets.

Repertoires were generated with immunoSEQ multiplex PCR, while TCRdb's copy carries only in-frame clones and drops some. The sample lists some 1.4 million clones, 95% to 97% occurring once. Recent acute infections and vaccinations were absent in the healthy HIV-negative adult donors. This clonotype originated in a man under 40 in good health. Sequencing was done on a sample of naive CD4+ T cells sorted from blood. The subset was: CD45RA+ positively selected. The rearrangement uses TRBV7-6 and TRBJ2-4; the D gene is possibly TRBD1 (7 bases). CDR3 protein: CASSLAAGQAEGKNIQYF. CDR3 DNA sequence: TGTGCCAGCAGCTTAGCCGCTGGACAGGCGGAGGGCAAAAACATTCAGTACTTC.